This TCR beta chain was found in a study of T cell responses to AZD1222 COVID-19 vaccine. Sequencing used immunoSEQ multiplex PCR; TCRdb keeps in-frame clones, though not all of them. The sample lists just over 20,000 clones; 70% to 85% were seen once. General study points: Repertoire collection took place solely once the T cell response had peaked. As reported, nearly half of all spike-specific TCRs target variant regions that are unmutated.

CDR3 length: 14 amino acids. The V gene's germline CDR1 is MDHEN and CDR2 SYDVKM. V shed 8 bases and J 6 bases; nucleotides not matched to a gene: 7. As to this clone: The target antigen is unknown.

This TCR came from an adult in good health. The chain has TRBV28 and TRBJ1-6; 7 bases fit TRBD1. The sample here was peripheral blood, taken on day 0 of AZD1222 vaccination. In DNA form, the CDR3 reads TGTGCCAGCTTCGAACAGGGGTTTAATTCACCCCTCCACTTT. This translates into CASFEQGFNSPLHF.